Listed below are T cell receptor beta chains from one sample, sequenced in a study of monozygotic twins with cystic fibrosis. TCRdb's copy holds only in-frame clones and misses some; the assay was immunoSEQ multiplex PCR. Here the sample spans around 34,000 clones, roughly nine tenths being singletons. Sequenced: blood. Every receptor here comes from a girl aged 2-10 years with cystic fibrosis. Both conserved end residues are part of each CDR3. D genes are given only for firm matches. Clone size appears in some rows only: once, few, many, or a class for an expanded clone.

clone size: NA; D gene: NA; J gene: TRBJ2-7; V gene: TRBV6-1; CDR3 DNA: TGTGCCAGCAAAAAACAGGCTGGGCTCCACGAGCAGTACTTC; CDR3 protein: CASKKQAGLHEQYF
clone size: few; D gene: NA; J gene: TRBJ1-1; V gene: TRBV2; CDR3 DNA: TGTGCCAGCCTGACAGACACGAACACTGAAGCTTTCTTT; CDR3 protein: CASLTDTNTEAFF
clone size: NA; D gene: NA; J gene: TRBJ2-5; V gene: TRBV5-4; CDR3 DNA: TGTGCCAGCAGTTCGACAGCAGGTACTCAAGAGACCCAGTACTTC; CDR3 protein: CASSSTAGTQETQYF
clone size: NA; D gene: NA; J gene: TRBJ2-7; V gene: TRBV5-1; CDR3 DNA: TGCGCCAGCAGCTTACAGGACTCCTACGAGCAGTACTTC; CDR3 protein: CASSLQDSYEQYF
clone size: once; D gene: TRBD1; J gene: TRBJ1-2; V gene: TRBV2; CDR3 DNA: TGTGCCAGCAGCTGGACAGGGGCGGGCGGCTACACCTTC; CDR3 protein: CASSWTGAGGYTF
clone size: NA; D gene: NA; J gene: TRBJ1-3; V gene: TRBV4-2; CDR3 DNA: TGTGCCAGCAGCCAAGATGTAGGACGCTCTGGAAACACCATATATTTT; CDR3 protein: CASSQDVGRSGNTIYF
clone size: NA; D gene: NA; J gene: TRBJ2-3; V gene: TRBV29-1; CDR3 DNA: TGCAGCGCCCGAGGGTACCTCACAGATACGCAGTATTTT; CDR3 protein: CSARGYLTDTQYF
clone size: few; D gene: TRBD1; J gene: TRBJ1-1; V gene: TRBV27; CDR3 DNA: TGTGCCAGCAGTTTAGGAATACAGGGGAGTACTGAAGCTTTCTTT; CDR3 protein: CASSLGIQGSTEAFF
clone size: NA; D gene: NA; J gene: TRBJ1-5; V gene: TRBV7-9; CDR3 DNA: TGTGCCAGCAGCTTGGTCGGGCAGCCCCAGCATTTT; CDR3 protein: CASSLVGQPQHF
clone size: NA; D gene: NA; J gene: TRBJ2-1; V gene: TRBV29-1; CDR3 DNA: TGCAGCGTGGTGGGCTCCTACAATGAGCAGTTCTTC; CDR3 protein: CSVVGSYNEQFF
clone size: NA; D gene: TRBD2; J gene: TRBJ2-1; V gene: TRBV7-9; CDR3 DNA: TGTGCCAGCAGCTTAAGACTAGCGGGAGTTAGTGAGCAGTTCTTC; CDR3 protein: CASSLRLAGVSEQFF
clone size: NA; D gene: NA; J gene: TRBJ2-3; V gene: TRBV4-2; CDR3 DNA: TGTGCCAGCAGCCAAAGGGTACCTGGCGCCACAGATACGCAGTATTTT; CDR3 protein: CASSQRVPGATDTQYF
clone size: NA; D gene: NA; J gene: TRBJ1-2; V gene: TRBV5-1; CDR3 DNA: TGCGCCAGCAGCTTGGAGGGCGGCTACACCTTC; CDR3 protein: CASSLEGGYTF
clone size: NA; D gene: NA; J gene: TRBJ2-1; V gene: TRBV18; CDR3 DNA: TGTGCCAGCTCACCATGGGGTGGGGCTACCCATGAGCAGTTCTTC; CDR3 protein: CASSPWGGATHEQFF
clone size: NA; D gene: NA; J gene: TRBJ1-2; V gene: TRBV7-2; CDR3 DNA: TGTGCCAGCAGCATCCAGGCTGCGGGCTACACCTTC; CDR3 protein: CASSIQAAGYTF
clone size: once; D gene: NA; J gene: TRBJ2-5; V gene: TRBV7-2; CDR3 DNA: TGTGCCAGCAGCAAACAGGGAAAGCCCCAAGAGACCCAGTACTTC; CDR3 protein: CASSKQGKPQETQYF
clone size: NA; D gene: NA; J gene: TRBJ1-3; V gene: TRBV7-9; CDR3 DNA: TGTGCCAGCAGCCCTGACCGGCGGTCTGGAAACACCATATATTTT; CDR3 protein: CASSPDRRSGNTIYF
clone size: NA; D gene: TRBD1; J gene: TRBJ1-2; V gene: TRBV2; CDR3 DNA: TGTGCCAGCGGGACAGGGATTTCATTAGGCTATGGCTACACCTTC; CDR3 protein: CASGTGISLGYGYTF
clone size: once; D gene: NA; J gene: TRBJ1-2; V gene: TRBV5-1; CDR3 DNA: TGCGCCAGCACCTCTGGCAGGCCAGCTAACTATGGCTACACCTTC; CDR3 protein: CASTSGRPANYGYTF
clone size: NA; D gene: TRBD1; J gene: TRBJ1-1; V gene: TRBV6-6; CDR3 DNA: TGTGCCAGCAGTTCTCCGAGACAGGGGCACACTGAAGCTTTCTTT; CDR3 protein: CASSSPRQGHTEAFF
clone size: NA; D gene: TRBD2; J gene: TRBJ2-1; V gene: TRBV6-4; CDR3 DNA: TGTGCCAGCAGTGAAGGGCTAGCGGGAGGGAATGAGCAGTTCTTC; CDR3 protein: CASSEGLAGGNEQFF
clone size: NA; D gene: TRBD1; J gene: TRBJ1-5; V gene: TRBV19; CDR3 DNA: TGTGCGTCGACCACGGGGACAGGGGATCAGCCCCAGCATTTT; CDR3 protein: CASTTGTGDQPQHF
clone size: NA; D gene: NA; J gene: TRBJ1-4; V gene: TRBV18; CDR3 DNA: TGTGCCAGCTCACCGGACAGCTCAACTAATGAAAAACTGTTTTTT; CDR3 protein: CASSPDSSTNEKLFF
clone size: NA; D gene: TRBD1; J gene: TRBJ2-7; V gene: TRBV11-2; CDR3 DNA: TGTGCCAGCAGCCGCCGCACGGGACAGGGCGTTCCCTACGAGCAGTACTTC; CDR3 protein: CASSRRTGQGVPYEQYF